This TCR beta chain was sequenced for a study of cytomegalovirus exposure and HLA in healthy donors. 13 Jbeta primers and 60 Vbeta primers were used for the PCR. Measured with immunoSEQ multiplex PCR; TCRdb has only the in-frame clones, and not every one. This table has around 86,000 clones, 75% to 80% appearing once. The CDR3 has 15 amino acids. CDR1 SNHLY and CDR2 FYNNEI come from the germline V gene. The V gene lost 4 bases and the J gene lost 1 base, with 12 bases spanning the gap. With regard to this clone: The antigen remains undetermined.

Whole-study results and caveats: Follow-up analysis later connected one missense variant in DCLRE1C with trimming of TCR beta V- and J-genes.

Source material: PBMCs. The clonotype was recovered from a female donor in good health and CMV-seronegative. The gene calls are TRBV2 and TRBJ2-3; D might be TRBD1 (5 bases). CDR3 DNA sequence: TGTGCCAGCAGTGTTTTTGGCAGGGGCACAGATACGCAGTATTTT. This sequence encodes CASSVFGRGTDTQYF.